Each of the 24 T cell receptor beta chains below was sequenced from the same sample in a study of T cells in Graves' hyperthyroidism and ophthalmopathy. RNA transcripts provided the source from which TCR beta CDR3 regions were amplified. The primer set for the first-round RT-PCR of the TCR CDR3 was HTBI. TCRdb processed the multiplex PCR reads anew with MiXCR; each CDR3 protein has one entry. The table shows roughly 280,000 distinct CDR3 sequences, with about 20% occurring only once. Source material: blood. These receptors all come from a man younger than 40 with Graves' ophthalmopathy.

As for this clonotype: Since a much larger clone is just one base distant, this may be a read error. This sequence joins TRBV11-3 and TRBJ1-1; D not certain. This CDR3 region has 12 residues. Germline values: CDR1 SGHNT, CDR2 YENEEA. CDR3 loop: CASSLIGTEALF. CDR3 DNA: TGTGCCAGCAGCCTGATTGGCACTGAAGCTCTCTTT.

The chain couples TRBV27 to TRBJ1-2; unclear D gene. The germline CDR1 and CDR2 sequences are MNHEY and SMNVEV (reference sequence). CDR3 length: 13 residues. The germline V and J ends were trimmed by 7 bases and 0 bases, with 9 bases remaining between them. In nucleotides, the CDR3 is TGTGCCAGCAAACCTGGAGCTAACTATGGCTACACCTTC. It translates to CASKPGANYGYTF.

V is TRBV7-9 and J is TRBJ2-3; 7 nucleotides align to TRBD1. The V and J ends lost 8 bases and 1 base, in that order; junction bases with no gene match: 9. CDR1 and CDR2 from the germline V gene are SEHNR and FQNEAQ (reference sequence). The CDR3 runs to 15 residues. DNA of the CDR3: TGTGCCAGCGGCGAAAACAGGGGTGGCACAGATACGCAGTATTTT. This sequence encodes CASGENRGGTDTQYF.

This clonotype was seen repeatedly, ten times or more. The chain carries TRBV20-1 and TRBJ2-5; TRBD1 aligns across 8 bases. This CDR3 is 14 amino acids long. CDR1 and CDR2 (germline): DFQATT, SNEGSKA (reference sequence). V shed 2 bases, J shed 2 bases, and the junction held 4 bases outside the gene matches. The CDR3 DNA sequence: TGCAGTGCTAGAACTGGGACAGGACAAGAGACCCAGTACTTC. Translated, it gives CSARTGTGQETQYF.

V and J are TRBV27 and TRBJ1-5, with TRBD1 matching 9 bases. With V trimmed by 2 bases and J by 4 bases, 6 bases remained unmatched. Germline V CDR1 and CDR2: MNHEY, SMNVEV (reference sequence). This CDR3 contains 16 residues. CDR3 in DNA: TGTGCCAGCAGTTTACTGGGGACAGGGAGTAATCAGCCCCAGCATTTT. Translating it yields CASSLLGTGSNQPQHF.

This clonotype was counted many times. This sequence joins TRBV29-1 and TRBJ2-7, with D possibly being TRBD2 (6 bases). The CDR3 covers 15 residues. V dropped 1 base and J dropped 2 bases, with 15 bases sitting between them. Looked up from germline, CDR1 is SQVTM and CDR2 is ANQGSEA. CDR3 residues: CSVEGSRLGTYEQYF. In DNA, the CDR3 is TGCAGCGTTGAAGGCTCGAGACTAGGAACCTACGAGCAGTACTTC.

This clonotype appeared many times. The genes are TRBV28 and TRBJ2-5; TRBD2 might be the D (5 bases). The CDR3 sequence is 13 residues long. V shed 7 bases and J shed 6 bases, with 15 bases lying between them. From germline, CDR1 is MDHEN and CDR2 SYDVKM. DNA for the CDR3: TGTGCCAGCAACCTCGGGATAGGAAAGACCCAGTACTTC. Its translation is CASNLGIGKTQYF.

This clonotype was detected many times. V gene TRBV6-1 combines with J gene TRBJ2-7, with 9 bases identical to TRBD1. The CDR3 is made up of 13 amino acids. V lost 8 bases to trimming and J lost 6 bases; unmatched junction nucleotides: 8. Germline V gene sequence: CDR1 MNHNS, CDR2 SASEGT. The CDR3 DNA sequence: TGTGCCAGCGGACGGGACAGGGATGGCGAGCAGTACTTC. Translating it yields CASGRDRDGEQYF.

The sample holds many counts of this clonotype. V is TRBV11-1 and J is TRBJ2-7, with D perhaps given as TRBD1 or TRBD2 (5 bases each). CDR1 SGHAT and CDR2 FQDESV come from the germline V gene (reference sequence). This CDR3 comprises 15 residues. V lost 0 bases and J 1 base, leaving 10 bases between the germline ends. The CDR3 loop reads CASSLARGRSYEQYF. The CDR3 DNA reads TGTGCCAGCAGCTTAGCCCGGGGCCGATCCTACGAGCAGTACTTC.

This clonotype was picked up a small number of times. The genes are TRBV7-8 and TRBJ2-3, with D unresolved. Per the germline V gene, CDR1 is SGHVS and CDR2 is FQNEAQ. Trimming left V 1 base short and J 2 bases short, with 7 bases between. The CDR3 totals 14 residues. The CDR3 reads CASSLGGVTDTQYF. The CDR3 DNA reads TGTGCCAGCAGCTTAGGCGGCGTCACAGATACGCAGTATTTT. Supplemented by reference TRBV7-8 and TRBJ2-3, the full variable domain reads GAGVSQSPRYKVAKRGQDVALRCDPISGHVSLFWYQQALGQGPEFLTYFQNEAQLDKSGLPSDRFFAERPEGSVSTLKIQRTQQEDSAVYLCASSLGGVTDTQYFGPGTRLTVL.

The CDR3 region has the DNA TGTGCCAGCAGTTACGTCAGGGATGAAAAACTGTTTTTT. Amino acid sequence: CASSYVRDEKLFF. This sequence joins TRBV6-2 or TRBV6-3 and TRBJ1-4; TRBD1 might be the D (5 bases). CDR1 and CDR2 (germline): MNHEY, SVGEGT. The CDR3 consists of 13 residues. The V and J ends lost 2 bases and 6 bases respectively, with 7 bases between them.

This chain links TRBV28 with TRBJ2-3, with 7 bases fitting TRBD2. Germline CDR1 is MDHEN and CDR2 is SYDVKM. The CDR3 totals 15 residues. Trimming took 6 bases from V and 5 from J; bases not matched to a gene: 11. The CDR3 here is CASSTTGRAIDTQYF. The CDR3 nucleotides are TGTGCCAGCAGCACTACTGGGAGGGCCATAGATACGCAGTATTTT.

In this sample, this clonotype turned up many times. The V call is TRBV3-1, the J call TRBJ1-2, with TRBD1 identical over 7 bases. This CDR3 has 14 amino acids. Germline-derived CDR1 and CDR2 are LGHDT and YNNKEL (reference sequence). Germline trimming cut 4 bases from V and 8 bases from J; bases unmatched to any gene: 10. In DNA form, the CDR3 reads TGTGCCAGCAGCCTTACCGGGACAGTGGAAGGCTACACCTTC. Protein: CASSLTGTVEGYTF.

J is TRBJ2-2 and V is TRBV14, with a weak D call TRBD2 (5 bases). The CDR3 covers 13 residues. Germline V gene sequence: CDR1 SGHDN, CDR2 FVKESK. The ends were cut back, 0 bases at V and 8 bases at J, with 7 bases in the middle. DNA of the CDR3: TGTGCCAGCAGCCAAGAGGGGAGAGGGGAGCTGTTTTTT. This gives the protein CASSQEGRGELFF.

This clonotype has at least ten counts. The J gene is TRBJ2-7, the V gene TRBV7-8; 7 nucleotides line up with TRBD1. CDR1 SGHVS and CDR2 FQNEAQ come from the germline V gene. The CDR3 spans 17 residues. V trimming: 4 bases; J trimming: 2 bases; junction bases outside the gene matches: 14. The CDR3: CASSSDRAPSRPYEQYF. In DNA form, the CDR3 reads TGTGCCAGCAGCTCCGACAGGGCCCCATCACGTCCCTACGAGCAGTACTTC.

This clonotype was observed a few times. The chain carries TRBV9 and TRBJ2-1; 11 bases line up with TRBD2. Per germline, CDR1 SGDLS and CDR2 YYNGEE. The CDR3 runs 15 residues. Losses at the gene ends were 1 base for V and 7 bases for J; bases not matched to a gene: 4. Here the CDR3 reads CASSVRLAGTNEQFF. Here the CDR3 DNA reads TGTGCCAGCAGCGTACGACTAGCGGGAACTAATGAGCAGTTCTTC.

The chain carries TRBV15 and TRBJ2-7; 10 bases line up with TRBD2. This CDR3 spans 14 amino acids. Germline V gene lookup returns CDR1 LNHNV and CDR2 YYDKDF (reference sequence). The V and J ends lost 5 bases and 5 bases, in that order; junction bases with no gene match: 6. This CDR3 reads CATSRSGTSDEQYF. As DNA, the CDR3 is TGTGCCACCAGCCGCTCCGGGACTAGCGACGAGCAGTACTTC.

This clonotype was counted many times. V usage is TRBV6-5 and J usage is TRBJ2-3; D is ambiguous. Trimming pared 0 bases from V and 6 bases from J, leaving 7 bases between. Looked up from germline, CDR1 is MNHEY and CDR2 is SVGAGI. The CDR3 loop spans 13 amino acids. In DNA, the CDR3 is TGTGCCAGCAGTTACTCTTCTGCCGATACGCAGTATTTT. Translating gives CASSYSSADTQYF.

This clonotype was seen many times. The V call is TRBV11-2, the J call TRBJ2-3, with D possibly called TRBD1 or TRBD2 (5 bases each). V gave up 3 bases and J gave up 5 bases, with 15 bases separating them. Germline loops: CDR1 SGHAT, CDR2 FQNNGV. The CDR3 is 15 amino acids. The CDR3 region is CASSFGTAKGDTQYF. The CDR3 DNA is TGTGCCAGCAGCTTTGGGACGGCCAAAGGAGATACGCAGTATTTT.

This chain connects TRBV11-2 to TRBJ1-4; TRBD1 might be the D (5 bases). The CDR3 totals 13 residues. Germline-derived CDR1 and CDR2 are SGHAT and FQNNGV. Trimming shortened V by 1 base and J by 10 bases, and 10 bases separated the two germline ends. CDR3 in amino acids: CASSLAGATKLFF. The CDR3 nucleotides read TGTGCCAGCAGCTTAGCTGGGGCAACAAAACTGTTTTTT.

In its sample, this clonotype was seen a few times. The V and J genes are TRBV5-1 and TRBJ2-7; 12 nucleotides match TRBD2. This CDR3 has 17 residues. The germline CDR1 and CDR2 sequences are SGHRS and YFSETQ. Trimming removed 3 bases from V and 0 bases from J; junction bases left unmatched: 7. For the CDR3, the DNA is TGCGCCAGCAGCTCGCATGGACTAGCGGGAAACTCCTACGAGCAGTACTTC. Translation gives CASSSHGLAGNSYEQYF. The entire variable domain, with the rest obtained from reference TRBV5-1 and TRBJ2-7, is as follows: KAGVTQTPRYLIKTRGQQVTLSCSPISGHRSVSWYQQTPGQGLQFLFEYFSETQRNKGNFPGRFSGRQFSNSRSEMNVSTLELGDSALYLCASSSHGLAGNSYEQYFGPGTRLTVT.

This clonotype was observed a handful of times. A much bigger clone sits one base away, suggesting this may be a read error. The gene calls are TRBV20-1 and TRBJ1-1, with D unresolved. V dropped 4 bases and J dropped 2 bases, with 17 bases sitting between them. The CDR3 length is 15 residues. Germline V lookup: CDR1 DFQATT, CDR2 SNEGSKA (reference sequence). The CDR3 nucleotides are TGCAGTGCTAAAATACGTCCCTCGGCCAACACTGAAGCTTTCTTT. This encodes CSAKIRPSANTEAFF.

This clonotype was counted at least ten times. The V gene is TRBV10-2, the J gene TRBJ2-3; the match to TRBD2 covers 10 bases. The germline CDR1 and CDR2 sequences are WSHSY and SAAADI. The CDR3 extends over 16 amino acids. Trimming removed 2 bases from V and 5 bases from J; junction bases left unmatched: 7. CDR3 bases: TGCGCCAGCAGTGAGGCTCGAGGGACTAGCGTAGATACGCAGTATTTT. It codes for CASSEARGTSVDTQYF.

This clonotype came up a few times. This sequence joins TRBV19 and TRBJ2-5; 9 nucleotides agree with TRBD1. This CDR3 region has 16 residues. Per germline, CDR1 LNHDA and CDR2 SQIVND (reference sequence). J was trimmed by 5 bases and V by 4 bases; bases with no gene match: 11. The CDR3 DNA reads as TGTGCCAGTAGTACGGGACAGGGTAAGGGTTCGGAGACCCAGTACTTC. The encoded protein is CASSTGQGKGSETQYF.